This TCR beta chain was obtained from a study of blood T cell repertoires in COVID-19. About the study: Sources were T cells, B-cell-depleted T cells, or PBMCs; the material itself was cDNA or gDNA.

Authors' processing steps: Amplified reference gene primers provided the basis for estimating nucleated cell counts. Profiling relied on immunoSEQ multiplex PCR, and the TCRdb table lists in-frame clones only, not all of them. The V and J calls and clone size are taken from that table; D and trimming were inferred from the DNA. The sample yields 77,000 or so clones, roughly 85% seen once. The CDR3 covers 14 residues. V lost 5 bases and J lost 4; bases outside the gene matches: 7. Germline lookup yields CDR1 SGHTA and CDR2 FQGNSA. The J gene is TRBJ2-5, the V gene TRBV7-2; 7 nucleotides match TRBD2. Sequencing was performed on peripheral blood. The clonotype originates from a man at least 80 years old with acute or convalescent COVID-19. CDR3 region: CASSPRSGLETQYF. CDR3 sequence (DNA): TGTGCCAGCAGCCCCCGTAGCGGGTTAGAGACCCAGTACTTC.